What follows are 6 T cell receptor beta chains derived from one specimen sequenced in a study of sequential checkpoint blockade in melanoma. Measured with immunoSEQ multiplex PCR; TCRdb has only the in-frame clones, and not every one. The sample includes under 40,000 clones, around nine tenths of them seen just once. The treatment: randomized to nivolumab then ipilimumab (arm A) or the reverse (arm B). Sequencing used CD8+ T cells sorted from blood (inferred from file names), obtained from a patient given nivolumab and ipilimumab in sequence. The receptors derive from a human donor with melanoma.

The chain carries TRBV30 and TRBJ1-1; D ambiguous. The V end was cut by 4 bases, the J end by 5 bases, with 14 bases between. The CDR3 covers 13 residues. Germline V CDR1 and CDR2: GTSNPN, SVGIG (reference sequence). Written as DNA, the CDR3 is TGTGCCTGGACCGTCGCGGGCTGGACTGAAGCTTTCTTT. Translated, it gives CAWTVAGWTEAFF.

The V call is TRBV7-9, the J call TRBJ1-1; 10 positions match TRBD1. The V segment lost 5 bases and the J segment 7 bases; nucleotides outside the gene matches: 4. The CDR3 totals 13 residues. Germline loops: CDR1 SEHNR, CDR2 FQNEAQ (reference sequence). CDR3 sequence (DNA): TGTGCCAGCAGCCTGGGACAGGGGATTGAAGCTTTCTTT. Translation: CASSLGQGIEAFF.

This clone showed up just a few times. V and J are TRBV21-1 and TRBJ2-7; the table assigns TRBD2, which was not confirmed against the DNA. TRBV21-1 is classified as a pseudogene. There are 16 residues in the CDR3. CDR3: CASSSLTSGGAYEQYV. Written as DNA, the CDR3 is TGTGCCAGCAGCTCCCTGACTAGCGGGGGGGCCTACGAGCAGTACGTC.

The chain recombines TRBV4-1 with TRBJ2-3; 9 bases match TRBD2. The J segment lost 0 bases and the V segment lost 7 bases, leaving 8 bases of the junction unmatched. This CDR3 contains 16 residues. Germline CDR1 and CDR2: MGHRA and YSYEKL. The CDR3 DNA reads TGCGCCAGCACCTGGACTAGCGCGCCTAGCACAGATACGCAGTATTTT. Protein: CASTWTSAPSTDTQYF.

The V and J genes are TRBV11-3 and TRBJ2-1; TRBD1 is a possible D gene (6 bases). The CDR3 extends over 17 amino acids. Trimming stripped 4 bases from V and 0 bases from J, with 16 bases between. CDR1 is SGHNT, CDR2 YENEEA, per germline. As DNA, the CDR3 is TGTGCCAGCAGCTCCCCGAGGCAGGGGAGCTCCTACAATGAGCAGTTCTTC. Its protein product is CASSSPRQGSSYNEQFF.

The chain has TRBV6-5 and TRBJ2-5, with 12 nucleotides matching TRBD1. The V segment lost 5 bases and the J segment 4 bases; nucleotides outside the gene matches: 5. Per germline, CDR1 MNHEY and CDR2 SVGAGI. The CDR3 covers 15 residues. The CDR3 loop is CASSGTGGLGETQYF. CDR3 DNA sequence: TGTGCCAGCAGTGGGACAGGGGGCTTAGGAGAGACCCAGTACTTC.